The entry below gives a single TCR beta chain sequence along with its context. Its antigen is still unknown. CDR3 length: 14 residues. Germline V gene lookup returns CDR1 LGHNA and CDR2 YSLEER. V dropped 3 bases and J dropped 4 bases, with 12 bases sitting between them. TCRdb's copy holds only in-frame clones and misses some; the assay was immunoSEQ multiplex PCR. The data show fewer than 50,000 clones, 78% seen once. Time point described: cycle 4 day 1 (C4D1), after 6 weeks of nivolumab. Autologous stem cell transplantation was followed by relapse in every patient, and brentuximab vedotin exposure varied. These data originate in a study of PD-1 blockade in classical Hodgkin lymphoma. Study-level information: Every 2 weeks, patients had 3 mg/kg nivolumab intravenously.

Whole-study results and caveats: By C4D1 there was a significant rise in CD4+ TCR diversity but not in CD8+ TCR diversity. Complete responders matched newly diagnosed patients in baseline diversity.

The rearrangement uses TRBV4-3 and TRBJ1-2, with D tentatively TRBD1 (6 bases). The sample was peripheral blood mononuclear cells (PBMCs), taken before the fourth cycle of nivolumab. This receptor was obtained from a human donor with classical Hodgkin lymphoma. Here the CDR3 DNA reads TGCGCCAGCAGCCACATACAGGGCGCCTATGGCTACACCTTC. It specifies CASSHIQGAYGYTF.